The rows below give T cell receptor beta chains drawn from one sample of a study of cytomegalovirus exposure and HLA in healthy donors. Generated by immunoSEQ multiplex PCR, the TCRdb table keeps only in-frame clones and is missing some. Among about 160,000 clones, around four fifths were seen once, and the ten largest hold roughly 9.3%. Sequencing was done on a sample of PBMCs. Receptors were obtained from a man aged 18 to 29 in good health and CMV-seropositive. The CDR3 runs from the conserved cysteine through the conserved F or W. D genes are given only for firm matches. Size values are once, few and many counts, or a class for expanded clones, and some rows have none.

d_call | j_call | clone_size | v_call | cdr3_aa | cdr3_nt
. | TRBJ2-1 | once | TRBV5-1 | CASSPPERALRINEQFF | TGCGCCAGCAGCCCGCCAGAGCGGGCCCTACGTATCAATGAGCAGTTCTTC
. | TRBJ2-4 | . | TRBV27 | CASRGSGGAGNIQYF | TGTGCCAGCAGGGGCAGTGGGGGGGCAGGGAACATTCAGTACTTC
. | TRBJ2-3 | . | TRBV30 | CAWSSWSQDTQYF | TGTGCCTGGAGTTCGTGGTCACAAGATACGCAGTATTTT
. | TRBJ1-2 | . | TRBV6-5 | CASKVGTNYGYTF | TGTGCCAGCAAGGTGGGCACAAACTATGGCTACACCTTC
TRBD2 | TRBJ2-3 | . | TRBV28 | CASSLLAGIGTDTQYF | TGTGCCAGCAGTTTACTAGCGGGAATCGGCACAGATACGCAGTATTTT
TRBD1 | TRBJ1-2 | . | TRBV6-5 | CASRPSGQGLYGYTF | TGTGCCAGCAGGCCATCGGGACAGGGACTCTATGGCTACACCTTC
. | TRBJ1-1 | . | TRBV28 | CASSLIQEAAAFF | TGTGCCAGCAGTCTTATTCAGGAGGCGGCAGCTTTCTTT
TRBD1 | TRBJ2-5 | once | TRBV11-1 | CASSFGTGIGETQYF | TGTGCCAGCAGCTTCGGGACAGGAATTGGGGAGACCCAGTACTTC
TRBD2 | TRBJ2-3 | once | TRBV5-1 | CASASGTSTDTQYF | TGCGCCAGCGCTAGCGGTACTAGCACAGATACGCAGTATTTT
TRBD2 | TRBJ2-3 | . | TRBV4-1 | CASSPGGREVGTDTQYF | TGCGCCAGCAGCCCCGGCGGGCGGGAGGTTGGCACAGATACGCAGTATTTT
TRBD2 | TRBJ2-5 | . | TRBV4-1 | CASSRVTSGQETQYF | TGCGCCAGCAGCCGGGTTACTAGCGGCCAAGAGACCCAGTACTTC
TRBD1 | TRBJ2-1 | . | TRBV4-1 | CASSQELGTGFFNEQFF | TGCGCCAGCAGCCAAGAATTAGGGACAGGGTTTTTCAATGAGCAGTTCTTC
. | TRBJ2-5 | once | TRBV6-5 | CASSYSEETQYF | TGTGCCAGCAGTTACTCGGAGGAGACCCAGTACTTC
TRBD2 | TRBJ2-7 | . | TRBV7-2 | CASSSAGTSRFYEQYF | TGTGCCAGCAGCTCGGCCGGGACTAGCAGATTCTACGAGCAGTACTTC
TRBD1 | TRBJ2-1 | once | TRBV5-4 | CASSSGQSYSYNEQFF | TGTGCCAGCAGCTCGGGACAGAGTTACTCCTACAATGAGCAGTTCTTC
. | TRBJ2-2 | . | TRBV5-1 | CASSLGLQGTGELFF | TGCGCCAGCAGCTTGGGTTTACAGGGTACCGGGGAGCTGTTTTTT
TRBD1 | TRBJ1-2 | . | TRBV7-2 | CASSPPEGAYGYTF | TGTGCCAGCAGCCCCCCTGAGGGGGCTTATGGCTACACCTTC
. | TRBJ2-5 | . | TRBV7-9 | CASSVAVQETQYF | TGTGCCAGCAGTGTCGCAGTTCAAGAGACCCAGTACTTC
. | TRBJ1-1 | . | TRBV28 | CASSLPQGGGRTEAFF | TGTGCCAGCAGTTTGCCACAGGGTGGTGGTCGCACTGAAGCTTTCTTT
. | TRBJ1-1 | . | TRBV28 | CAANRNTEAFF | TGTGCCGCGAACCGGAACACTGAAGCTTTCTTT
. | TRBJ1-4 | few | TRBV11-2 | CASSLRQAPNEKLFF | TGTGCCAGCAGCTTAAGACAGGCGCCGAATGAAAAACTGTTTTTT
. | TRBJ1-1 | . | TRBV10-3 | CAIRRADHEQDPNTEAFF | TGTGCCATCCGAAGGGCAGACCACGAACAGGACCCGAACACTGAAGCTTTCTTT
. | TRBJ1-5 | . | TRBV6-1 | CASSSRTVDQPQHF | TGTGCCAGCAGTTCCCGGACTGTTGATCAGCCCCAGCATTTT